The clone carrying this TCR beta chain was recorded a few times. Its antigen remains unidentified. This record comes from a study of response to subunit inactivated influenza vaccine. Findings and limits, study-wide: After each seasonal influenza vaccination, few new T cells are recruited, the authors suggested.

TCRdb passed the RT-PCR reads through MiXCR, listing each CDR3 protein once. The sample records more than 450,000 distinct CDR3 sequences, 12% being singletons. Germline assignment: CDR1 SGHDT and CDR2 YYEEEE. V lost 2 bases and J 0 bases, leaving 12 bases between the germline ends. This CDR3 is 16 amino acids long. The V and J genes are TRBV5-6 and TRBJ2-4; possibly TRBD1 or TRBD2 for D (5 bases each). The sequencing used PBMCs from blood, collected on the day of vaccination. This TCR was sampled from a man aged 50 or older who received an inactivated influenza vaccine. The DNA for the CDR3 is TGTGCCAGCAGCTTCCCGGGGCAACTAGCCAAAAACATTCAGTACTTC. This encodes CASSFPGQLAKNIQYF.